A selection of T cell receptor beta chains follows, all from one sample in a study of CD8+ T cells in alopecia areata. This table comes from immunoSEQ multiplex PCR, and its TCRdb copy is limited to in-frame clones, with some not included. Of over 150,000 clones listed, approximately 57% are singletons. The specimen was CD4+ T cells sorted from blood, collected at week 24, from a patient treated with tofacitinib. Receptors were obtained from a human donor with alopecia areata. Both conserved end residues are part of each CDR3. Each record gives: V gene, D gene, CDR3 length, clone size, J gene, CDR3 protein, CDR3 DNA. A D gene is named only where the DNA matches it firmly. Clone size is stated in some rows and not others, as once, few, many or a class when expanded.

>TRBV29-1|TRBD1|14|-|TRBJ2-2
CSVHDRAATGELFF
TGCAGCGTTCACGACAGGGCGGCCACCGGGGAGCTGTTTTTT
>TRBV9|-|13|-|TRBJ1-1
CASSIDRDTEAFF
TGTGCCAGCAGCATTGATAGGGACACTGAAGCTTTCTTT
>TRBV5-1|-|12|-|TRBJ1-2
CASSLSAPGYTF
TGCGCCAGCAGCTTGAGCGCGCCTGGCTACACCTTC
>TRBV5-4|-|13|few|TRBJ2-1
CASSQGRLDEQFF
TGTGCCAGCAGTCAAGGGAGGTTGGATGAGCAGTTCTTC
>TRBV7-7|TRBD1|15|few|TRBJ2-2
CASTRLGQGAGELFF
TGTGCTAGCACGCGCCTTGGACAGGGAGCCGGGGAGCTGTTTTTT
>TRBV30|-|17|-|TRBJ1-2
CAWSEPGQGSSHYGYTF
TGTGCCTGGAGTGAACCGGGACAAGGATCCTCCCACTATGGCTACACCTTC
>TRBV27|-|14|-|TRBJ2-3
CASSLSGVTDTQYF
TGTGCCAGCAGTTTATCGGGGGTCACAGATACGCAGTATTTT
>TRBV18|-|12|-|TRBJ1-1
CASSPRREVAFF
TGTGCCAGCTCACCACGAAGGGAGGTAGCTTTCTTT
>TRBV15|TRBD1|14|-|TRBJ2-2
CATTNDRAVGELFF
TGTGCCACCACCAATGACAGGGCTGTCGGGGAGCTGTTTTTT
>TRBV29-1|TRBD1|15|few|TRBJ1-2
CSDRTPGQGWYGYTF
TGCAGCGATAGAACGCCGGGACAGGGTTGGTATGGCTACACCTTC
>TRBV6-6|-|16|-|TRBJ2-3
CASSYGDPLYTDTQYF
TGTGCCAGCAGTTACGGGGACCCGCTATACACAGATACGCAGTATTTT
>TRBV11-1|-|11|-|TRBJ2-5
CASAGREAQYF
TGTGCCAGCGCGGGCAGGGAGGCCCAGTACTTC
>TRBV2|-|14|-|TRBJ1-5
CASSAEGYNQPQHF
TGTGCCAGCAGTGCCGAGGGGTACAATCAGCCCCAGCATTTT
>TRBV29-1|TRBD2|11|-|TRBJ2-3
CSVERGGSAYF
TGCAGCGTCGAACGCGGGGGGAGTGCGTATTTT
>TRBV5-1|-|13|-|TRBJ2-5
CASSLWQQETQYF
TGCGCCAGCAGCTTATGGCAGCAAGAGACCCAGTACTTC
>TRBV11-2|-|13|few|TRBJ2-5
CASSLGPRETQYF
TGTGCCAGCAGCTTAGGCCCTCGGGAGACCCAGTACTTC
>TRBV29-1|-|12|few|TRBJ1-2
CSVEEGWAGYTF
TGCAGCGTTGAAGAGGGGTGGGCTGGCTACACCTTC
>TRBV27|-|13|-|TRBJ1-1
CASSGGMNTEAFF
TGTGCCAGCAGCGGGGGTATGAACACTGAAGCTTTCTTT
>TRBV28|-|11|few|TRBJ1-4
CASTQNEKLFF
TGTGCCAGCACCCAAAATGAAAAACTGTTTTTT
>TRBV30|-|13|-|TRBJ1-4
CAWSVPPVSALFF
TGTGCCTGGAGTGTACCTCCGGTGAGCGCTCTGTTTTTT
>TRBV7-9|TRBD1|14|-|TRBJ2-5
CASSSGQGDETQYF
TGTGCCAGCAGCTCGGGACAGGGGGACGAGACCCAGTACTTC
>TRBV10-3|-|12|-|TRBJ1-1
CAIGENRDEAFF
TGTGCCATCGGTGAGAACCGAGACGAAGCTTTCTTT
>TRBV29-1|-|14|-|TRBJ1-2
CSARVWTENYGYTF
TGCAGCGCCAGAGTCTGGACAGAGAACTATGGCTACACCTTC
>TRBV19|-|15|once|TRBJ1-1
CASSPTLQGNTEAFF
TGTGCCAGTAGTCCGACGTTACAAGGGAACACTGAAGCTTTCTTT
>TRBV4-1|-|13|few|TRBJ1-1
CASSSLGNTEAFF
TGCGCCAGCAGCTCCCTGGGGAACACTGAAGCTTTCTTT
>TRBV7-2|TRBD2|16|few|TRBJ2-1
CASSFIAGSAYNEQFF
TGTGCCAGCAGCTTCATAGCGGGCTCTGCCTACAATGAGCAGTTCTTC
>TRBV5-6|-|16|-|TRBJ1-4
CASSLRASGVGEKLFF
TGTGCCAGCAGCTTGAGGGCATCGGGTGTTGGGGAAAAACTGTTTTTT
>TRBV30|-|14|-|TRBJ1-5
CAWSDTGLDQPQHF
TGTGCCTGGAGTGATACAGGGTTAGATCAGCCCCAGCATTTT
>TRBV5-1|-|13|-|TRBJ2-5
CASSFRTGETQYF
TGCGCCAGCAGCTTCAGGACCGGAGAGACCCAGTACTTC
>TRBV5-1|TRBD1|15|-|TRBJ1-2
CASSPGTAVNYGYTF
TGCGCCAGCAGCCCAGGGACAGCTGTAAACTATGGCTACACCTTC
>TRBV7-9|-|14|-|TRBJ1-4
CASSSWGDNEKLFF
TGTGCCAGCAGCTCGTGGGGGGATAATGAAAAACTGTTTTTT
>TRBV6-1|-|13|-|TRBJ1-1
CACSSIKDTEAFF
TGTGCCTGCAGTAGCATTAAGGACACTGAAGCTTTCTTT
>TRBV5-6|-|18|few|TRBJ1-1
CASSSIYSGGRVNTEAFF
TGTGCCAGCAGCTCAATTTATTCTGGGGGCCGGGTGAACACTGAAGCTTTCTTT
>TRBV6-5|TRBD1|15|few|TRBJ1-1
CASSPWDRTNTEAFF
TGTGCCAGCAGTCCATGGGACAGGACGAACACTGAAGCTTTCTTT
>TRBV30|TRBD1|15|-|TRBJ2-3
CAWSIWTGDTDTQYF
TGTGCCTGGAGTATCTGGACAGGGGATACAGATACGCAGTATTTT
>TRBV29-1|-|13|few|TRBJ2-7
CSVDTWGNAEQYF
TGCAGCGTCGATACATGGGGTAACGCCGAGCAGTACTTC
>TRBV7-9|-|11|-|TRBJ1-2
CASSPQNGYTF
TGTGCCAGCAGCCCCCAGAATGGCTACACCTTC
>TRBV19|TRBD1|12|-|TRBJ2-7
CATSDRRYEQYF
TGTGCCACCTCGGACAGGCGTTACGAGCAGTACTTC
>TRBV5-1|-|13|-|TRBJ2-5
CASSLEPQGVQYF
TGCGCCAGCAGCTTGGAACCACAGGGCGTCCAGTACTTC
>TRBV6-5|TRBD1|13|-|TRBJ2-5
CASSRQGGETQYF
TGTGCCAGCAGTCGACAGGGCGGTGAGACCCAGTACTTC
>TRBV5-1|TRBD2|16|once|TRBJ2-5
CASGDHLAGGQETQYF
TGCGCCAGCGGGGACCATTTAGCGGGGGGTCAAGAGACCCAGTACTTC
>TRBV27|-|15|-|TRBJ2-6
CASSLEQGGANVLTF
TGTGCCAGCAGTTTAGAGCAGGGTGGGGCCAACGTCCTGACTTTC
>TRBV19|-|13|-|TRBJ1-5
CASSDVSNQPQHF
TGTGCCAGTTCAGACGTTAGCAATCAGCCCCAGCATTTT
>TRBV19|-|13|few|TRBJ2-1
CASSLTRFLEQFF
TGTGCCAGTAGCCTGACGCGGTTTCTGGAGCAGTTCTTC
>TRBV4-1|-|16|-|TRBJ2-6
CASSQDLVSGANVLTF
TGCGCCAGCAGCCAAGATTTGGTCTCTGGGGCCAACGTCCTGACTTTC
>TRBV11-2|-|16|few|TRBJ2-5
CASSLVPGAYQETQYF
TGTGCCAGCAGCTTAGTCCCGGGGGCATACCAAGAGACCCAGTACTTC
>TRBV4-1|TRBD2|14|-|TRBJ2-7
CASARVGGTYEQYF
TGCGCCAGCGCGAGGGTCGGGGGGACCTACGAGCAGTACTTC
>TRBV7-6|-|14|-|TRBJ1-2
CASSPGQGMYGYTF
TGTGCCAGCAGCCCTGGGCAGGGCATGTATGGCTACACCTTC
>TRBV2|-|12|-|TRBJ1-1
CASGGGPTEAFF
TGTGCCAGTGGGGGGGGACCCACTGAAGCTTTCTTT
>TRBV7-9|-|12|-|TRBJ1-1
CASSFSNTEAFF
TGTGCCAGCAGCTTCTCGAACACTGAAGCTTTCTTT
>TRBV6-1|-|14|few|TRBJ2-7
CASIAGDRGNEQYF
TGTGCCAGCATAGCGGGGGACAGGGGCAACGAGCAGTACTTC
>TRBV29-1|-|11|-|TRBJ2-5
CSVERSETQYF
TGCAGCGTTGAAAGGTCGGAGACCCAGTACTTC
>TRBV7-2|-|15|-|TRBJ2-2
CASSLAQANTGELFF
TGTGCCAGCAGCTTAGCCCAGGCGAACACCGGGGAGCTGTTTTTT
>TRBV7-2|TRBD1|14|-|TRBJ1-5
CASSLGQGSQPQHF
TGTGCCAGCAGCTTGGGACAGGGGAGTCAGCCCCAGCATTTT
>TRBV19|-|14|-|TRBJ2-5
CASSNLRGQETQYF
TGTGCCAGTAGTAACCTCAGGGGCCAAGAGACCCAGTACTTC